This T cell receptor beta chain came from a study of cytomegalovirus exposure and HLA in healthy donors. Germline assignment: CDR1 SNHLY and CDR2 FYNNEI. This CDR3 is 13 amino acids long. Between the trimmed V and J ends, which lost 1 base and 5 bases, there was a span of 8 bases. As for this clone: No antigen is known for it.

Vbeta (60) and Jbeta (13) primers were used in the PCR. Here immunoSEQ multiplex PCR was the method, and the copy in TCRdb shows in-frame clones only, minus some. The table has about 98,000 clones, under 80% seen once. Study-wide points: Many donors carried some public TCRs, although rarity characterized most TCR sequences.

The chain recombines TRBV2 with TRBJ2-5; D remains ambiguous. What was sequenced was PBMCs. This TCR was recovered from a male donor in good health and CMV-seronegative. CDR3 residues: CASSEGRWETQYF. The CDR3 nucleotides are TGTGCCAGCAGTGAAGGGCGGTGGGAGACCCAGTACTTC.